The rows below give T cell receptor beta chains drawn from one sample of a study of CD4 T cells in relation to SARS-CoV-2 and coronaviruses. Their specific antigens are unknown. Using immunoSEQ multiplex PCR, the repertoire was profiled, and TCRdb retains in-frame clones only, with some absent. This table has under 20,000 clones, 70% to 85% appearing once. The specimen sequenced was CD4+ T cells from PBMCs, cultured in vitro. The receptors were gathered from a human donor in good health. Each CDR3 is given with its conserved first and last residue. A D gene is named only where the DNA matches it firmly. Size values are once, few and many counts, or a class for expanded clones, and some rows have none.

j_call | d_call | v_call | cdr3_length | clone_size | cdr3_aa | cdr3_nt
TRBJ1-6 | TRBD1 | TRBV18 | 15 | . | CASSPEQGAESPLHF | TGTGCCAGCTCACCAGAACAGGGGGCGGAATCACCCCTCCACTTT
TRBJ1-1 | . | TRBV28 | 11 | . | CASSSNTEAFF | TGTGCCAGCAGCTCGAACACTGAAGCTTTCTTT
TRBJ2-1 | . | TRBV4-1 | 13 | . | CASSQREGDKQFF | TGCGCCAGCAGCCAAAGGGAAGGGGACAAGCAGTTCTTC
TRBJ2-7 | . | TRBV18 | 14 | . | CASSPGTQTYEQYF | TGTGCCAGCTCACCTGGGACGCAGACCTACGAGCAGTACTTC
TRBJ2-2 | TRBD2 | TRBV18 | 16 | . | CASSPNAGTSFGELFF | TGTGCCAGCTCACCTAACGCCGGGACTAGCTTCGGGGAGCTGTTTTTT
TRBJ2-1 | TRBD1 | TRBV6-1 | 15 | . | CASSEGTGGYNEQFF | TGTGCCAGCAGTGAAGGGACAGGGGGCTACAATGAGCAGTTCTTC
TRBJ1-5 | . | TRBV5-1 | 16 | few | CASSLAGLLSNQPQHF | TGCGCCAGCAGCTTGGCAGGGCTCCTTAGCAATCAGCCCCAGCATTTT
TRBJ2-3 | TRBD2 | TRBV30 | 14 | once | CASHSGRGTDTQYF | TGTGCCTCCCACTCTGGGAGGGGAACAGATACGCAGTATTTT
TRBJ2-7 | TRBD2 | TRBV28 | 14 | . | CASSLTSGNQEQYF | TGTGCCAGCAGTTTGACTAGCGGGAATCAGGAGCAGTACTTC
TRBJ2-6 | TRBD1 | TRBV7-6 | 18 | . | CASSPLPGQGTGANVLTF | TGTGCCAGCAGCCCTCTCCCGGGACAGGGGACCGGGGCCAACGTCCTGACTTTC
TRBJ2-5 | . | TRBV21-1 | 16 | . | CASSKGASGRIETQYF | TGTGCCAGCAGCAAAGGGGCTAGCGGGAGGATTGAGACCCAGTACTTC
TRBJ2-1 | . | TRBV11-2 | 12 | . | CASSLDRQLGFF | TGTGCCAGCAGCTTAGATCGCCAGCTCGGGTTCTTC
TRBJ2-2 | TRBD2 | TRBV11-3 | 14 | few | CASSSRGVDGELFF | TGTGCCAGCAGCTCACGGGGGGTAGACGGGGAGCTGTTTTTT
TRBJ2-3 | TRBD2 | TRBV6-4 | 14 | . | CASSTSGSTDTQYF | TGTGCCAGCAGCACTAGCGGGAGTACAGATACGCAGTATTTT
TRBJ1-5 | . | TRBV28 | 15 | . | CASSLSRARNQPQHF | TGTGCCAGCAGTTTGAGCAGGGCACGCAATCAGCCCCAGCATTTT
TRBJ2-7 | TRBD2 | TRBV6-5 | 14 | . | CASNKGLAGYEQYF | TGTGCCAGCAACAAGGGACTAGCGGGGTACGAGCAGTACTTC
TRBJ1-1 | . | TRBV9 | 14 | . | CASSALTQGSEAFF | TGTGCCAGCAGTGCCCTCACACAGGGATCTGAAGCTTTCTTT
TRBJ2-5 | . | TRBV30 | 13 | . | CAWSGAVGETQYF | TGTGCCTGGAGTGGGGCGGTTGGAGAGACCCAGTACTTC
TRBJ2-7 | TRBD1 | TRBV6-5 | 15 | few | CASKERTGGNYEQYF | TGTGCCAGCAAAGAAAGGACAGGAGGTAACTACGAGCAGTACTTC
TRBJ1-1 | . | TRBV14 | 15 | . | CASSQGWGGNTEAFF | TGTGCCAGCAGCCAAGGCTGGGGGGGGAACACTGAAGCTTTCTTT
TRBJ2-1 | . | TRBV5-1 | 14 | few | CASSWGTRGNEQFF | TGCGCCAGCAGCTGGGGGACGAGGGGAAATGAGCAGTTCTTC
TRBJ2-1 | . | TRBV9 | 16 | . | CASSVAGLPVYNEQFF | TGTGCCAGCAGCGTAGCGGGCCTCCCAGTTTACAATGAGCAGTTCTTC
TRBJ2-7 | . | TRBV7-9 | 14 | . | CASSPPWAVDEQYF | TGTGCCAGCAGCCCGCCTTGGGCTGTCGACGAGCAGTACTTC
TRBJ1-2 | . | TRBV7-9 | 14 | once | CASSRQRADYGYTF | TGTGCCAGCAGCCGACAGCGGGCGGACTATGGCTACACCTTC
TRBJ2-7 | . | TRBV6-5 | 14 | . | CASAPPWGTGEQYF | TGTGCCAGCGCCCCACCTTGGGGTACGGGTGAGCAGTACTTC
TRBJ2-1 | TRBD2 | TRBV19 | 15 | . | CASSISGSSYNEQFF | TGTGCCAGTAGCATTAGCGGGAGCTCCTACAATGAGCAGTTCTTC
TRBJ1-2 | . | TRBV6-2/TRBV6-3 | 13 | . | CASSYVSNYGYTF | TGTGCCAGCAGTTACGTCAGTAACTATGGCTACACCTTC
TRBJ2-3 | TRBD2 | TRBV14 | 18 | few | CASSQDRGLAGIADTQYF | TGTGCCAGCAGCCAAGACCGAGGACTAGCGGGAATCGCAGATACGCAGTATTTT
TRBJ1-1 | TRBD1 | TRBV2 | 14 | . | CASSGQGAGTEAFF | TGTGCCAGCAGCGGACAGGGAGCGGGCACTGAAGCTTTCTTT
TRBJ2-5 | . | TRBV18 | 14 | . | CASSLGGTSPTQYF | TGTGCCAGCTCACTTGGAGGGACTTCGCCGACCCAGTACTTC
TRBJ2-3 | . | TRBV11-3 | 15 | . | CASSLQGFSTDTQYF | TGTGCCAGCAGCTTACAGGGATTTAGCACAGATACGCAGTATTTT
TRBJ1-1 | . | TRBV7-9 | 10 | . | CASSSHEAFF | TGTGCCAGCAGTTCTCACGAAGCTTTCTTT
TRBJ1-5 | . | TRBV27 | 14 | . | CASSSRGLHQPQHF | TGTGCCAGCAGTAGCAGGGGTCTCCATCAGCCCCAGCATTTT
TRBJ2-5 | TRBD1 | TRBV29-1 | 12 | . | CSAGQGAETQYF | TGCAGCGCGGGACAGGGAGCGGAGACCCAGTACTTC
TRBJ1-4 | . | TRBV30 | 13 | . | CAWSVMGPEKLFF | TGTGCCTGGAGTGTAATGGGGCCGGAAAAACTGTTTTTT
TRBJ2-5 | TRBD2 | TRBV6-6 | 16 | . | CASSSGTSGKQETQYF | TGTGCCAGCAGTTCGGGGACTAGCGGGAAACAAGAGACCCAGTACTTC
TRBJ2-5 | . | TRBV6-5 | 13 | . | CASAWGFRETQYF | TGTGCCAGCGCGTGGGGATTTCGGGAGACCCAGTACTTC
TRBJ2-1 | . | TRBV2 | 11 | few | CASSEWGQQFF | TGTGCCAGCAGTGAATGGGGACAGCAGTTCTTC
TRBJ1-4 | . | TRBV19 | 14 | . | CASSTRRNAEKLFF | TGTGCCAGTAGTACCAGGCGGAATGCTGAAAAACTGTTTTTT
TRBJ1-1 | . | TRBV4-1 | 15 | . | CASSQDLEGFGGAFF | TGCGCCAGCAGCCAAGATCTCGAGGGGTTCGGTGGAGCTTTCTTT
TRBJ2-1 | . | TRBV14 | 11 | . | CASSHFHEQFF | TGTGCCAGCAGCCACTTCCATGAGCAGTTCTTC
TRBJ1-1 | . | TRBV10-2 | 13 | . | CASSTGNLTEAFF | TGCGCCAGCTCCACAGGGAACCTAACGGAAGCTTTCTTT